One and the same sample provided the 16 T cell receptor beta chains below, sequenced in a study of blood T cell repertoires in COVID-19. Sequenced by immunoSEQ multiplex PCR; TCRdb stores in-frame clones only, minus some. The sample contains 270,000 or so clones, roughly 83% of which appear only once. The source material was peripheral blood. These receptors all come from a human donor with COVID-19, enrolled during active disease. The donor label of this sample is uncertain.

This clone appeared a single time. The genes are TRBV7-2 and TRBJ2-7; 7 nucleotides align to TRBD2. V lost 2 bases and J lost 2; bases outside the gene matches: 6. Germline V gives CDR1 SGHTA, CDR2 FQGNSA. The CDR3 is 15 amino acids. DNA of the CDR3: TGTGCCAGCAGCTTATCAAGCGGGAACACCTACGAGCAGTACTTC. Amino acid sequence: CASSLSSGNTYEQYF. Using reference TRBV7-2 and TRBJ2-7 for the parts outside the CDR3, the full variable domain is GAGVSQSPSNKVTEKGKDVELRCDPISGHTALYWYRQSLGQGLEFLIYFQGNSAPDKSGLPSDRFSAERTGGSVSTLTIQRTQQEDSAVYLCASSLSSGNTYEQYFGPGTRLTVT.

CDR3 region: CASAPGTPIASNYGYTF. For the CDR3, the DNA is TGTGCCAGTGCCCCCGGGACACCTATCGCCTCTAACTATGGCTACACCTTC. The chain recombines TRBV19 with TRBJ1-2; D may be TRBD1 (6 bases). The CDR3 totals 17 residues. Deletions cut 8 bases from V and 0 bases from J, with 22 bases between. The germline V gene has CDR1 LNHDA and CDR2 SQIVND (reference sequence).

The CDR3 region is CASRRDWGIENEQFF. CDR3 nucleotide sequence: TGTGCCAGCAGGCGGGACTGGGGAATCGAGAATGAGCAGTTCTTC. The V call is TRBV6-5, the J call TRBJ2-1; the D gene is possibly TRBD2 (6 bases). The CDR3 covers 15 residues. CDR1 MNHEY and CDR2 SVGAGI come from the germline V gene. With 6 bases removed from V and 7 bases from J, the gap between germline ends came to 19 bases.

This rearrangement joins TRBV5-6 to TRBJ1-2; D gene unclear. This CDR3 comprises 12 residues. Germline assignment: CDR1 SGHDT and CDR2 YYEEEE. V lost 1 base to trimming and J lost 3 bases, with 4 bases between them. The CDR3 DNA reads as TGTGCCAGCAGCTTGACGGACTATGGCTACACCTTC. Its translation is CASSLTDYGYTF.

The chain employs TRBV27 and TRBJ1-4; D unclear. CDR1 MNHEY and CDR2 SMNVEV come from the germline V gene (reference sequence). The CDR3 extends over 16 amino acids. Trimming left V 5 bases short and J 4 bases short, with 17 bases between. CDR3 loop: CASSGQKGRLNEKLFF. CDR3 coding DNA: TGTGCCAGCAGTGGGCAAAAAGGTCGGCTTAATGAAAAACTGTTTTTT.

The chain employs TRBV30 and TRBJ1-3; possible D gene TRBD1, 5 bases. The ends were cut back, 4 bases at V and 4 bases at J, with 14 bases in the middle. Germline V gene lookup returns CDR1 GTSNPN and CDR2 SVGIG (reference sequence). This CDR3 region has 14 residues. CDR3: CAWNRDSGGNTIYF. CDR3 bases: TGTGCCTGGAATAGGGACTCTGGAGGAAACACCATATATTTT.

This clone was found once. V gene TRBV27 combines with J gene TRBJ2-7, with unresolved D. The ends were cut back, 2 bases at V and 6 bases at J, with 14 bases in the middle. Germline V CDR1 and CDR2: MNHEY, SMNVEV (reference sequence). This CDR3 is built from 14 residues. The CDR3 nucleotides are TGTGCCAGCAGTTTAACGTTCGAAGCGATCGAGCAGTACTTC. Translation gives CASSLTFEAIEQYF.

This chain connects TRBV7-3 to TRBJ2-1; 8 positions match TRBD2. The V segment lost 5 bases and the J segment 9 bases; nucleotides outside the gene matches: 12. The CDR3 sequence is 15 residues long. The germline gives CDR1 SGHTA, CDR2 FQGTGA. The CDR3 here is CASSPGLVEVGEQFF. The CDR3 DNA reads as TGTGCCAGCAGCCCGGGACTAGTGGAGGTCGGTGAGCAGTTCTTC.

The chain joins TRBV5-4 to TRBJ2-3, with 11 bases matching TRBD1. There are 15 residues in the CDR3. Germline CDR1 reads SGHNT; CDR2 reads YYREEE (reference sequence). V lost 5 bases, J lost 4 bases, and 6 bases stayed unmatched. The chain's CDR3 is CASSFLGQGADTQYF. Written as DNA, the CDR3 is TGTGCCAGCAGTTTTTTGGGACAGGGGGCAGATACGCAGTATTTT.

The rearrangement joins TRBV6-1 to TRBJ2-1; 11 bases map to TRBD2. The J segment lost 8 bases and the V segment lost 2 bases, leaving 8 bases of the junction unmatched. There are 16 residues in the CDR3. Germline lookup yields CDR1 MNHNS and CDR2 SASEGT. DNA for the CDR3: TGTGCCAGCAGTGAACAGGCACTAGCGGGAGCTTATGAGCAGTTCTTC. It translates to CASSEQALAGAYEQFF.

This clone has more than one count but fewer than ten. J is TRBJ1-1 and V is TRBV6-5; D gene unclear. The V gene lost 0 bases and the J gene lost 1 base, with 9 bases spanning the gap. This CDR3 region has 15 residues. The V gene's germline CDR1 is MNHEY and CDR2 SVGAGI. CDR3: CASSYSSVGNTEAFF. CDR3 DNA sequence: TGTGCCAGCAGTTACTCGAGTGTCGGGAACACTGAAGCTTTCTTT.

This chain connects TRBV5-4 to TRBJ2-1; D perhaps matches TRBD2 (6 bases). The ends were cut back, 0 bases at V and 0 bases at J, with 7 bases in the middle. Germline V lookup: CDR1 SGHNT, CDR2 YYREEE (reference sequence). The CDR3 covers 15 residues. This CDR3 is CASSLDSGSYNEQFF. The CDR3 DNA reads TGTGCCAGCAGCTTGGATAGCGGCTCCTACAATGAGCAGTTCTTC.

As regards this clone: The same CDR3 is also encoded by other DNA sequences in this sample. This chain links TRBV27 with TRBJ1-6, with 9 bases aligning to TRBD1. J was trimmed by 10 bases and V by 6 bases; bases with no gene match: 7. Germline V lookup: CDR1 MNHEY, CDR2 SMNVEV (reference sequence). CDR3 length equals 14 residues. The CDR3 loop is CASSLTGGRSPLHF. In nucleotides, the CDR3 is TGTGCCAGCAGCCTGACAGGGGGAAGGTCACCCCTCCACTTT.

The rearrangement joins TRBV28 to TRBJ2-1; TRBD2 matches 9 bases. The CDR3 runs 14 residues. Per germline, CDR1 MDHEN and CDR2 SYDVKM. Trimming removed 10 bases from V and 8 bases from J; junction bases left unmatched: 12. CDR3 nucleotide sequence: TGTGCCACCCTGAAGGCGGGAGGGCGCTATGAGCAGTTCTTC. Translated, it gives CATLKAGGRYEQFF.

The chain employs TRBV6-5 and TRBJ1-2; unclear D gene. Deletions cut 0 bases from V and 7 bases from J, with 15 bases between. The CDR3 covers 15 residues. Germline CDR1 MNHEY, CDR2 SVGAGI. The CDR3 spells CASSYSGSPTSGYTF. CDR3 nucleotides: TGTGCCAGCAGTTACTCCGGCTCCCCGACAAGTGGCTACACCTTC.

The chain couples TRBV29-1 to TRBJ2-2, with 10 bases matching TRBD1. The germline CDR1 and CDR2 sequences are SQVTM and ANQGSEA. After removal of 6 bases from V and 8 bases from J, the junction contained 9 bases not matched to a gene. The CDR3 sequence is 14 residues long. The CDR3 loop is CSVGRTGGTGELFF. The DNA of the CDR3 is TGCAGCGTCGGTCGGACAGGGGGGACGGGGGAGCTGTTTTTT.